This T cell receptor (beta chain) was identified in a study of T cell repertoires in cytomegalovirus infection. Study in general: Use of recently identified HLA-C-restricted and well-studied HLA-B-restricted CMV epitopes was part of the study. Evidence of both CMV infection and a matching HLA type came from public TCR beta signatures.

Germline CDR1 reads LNHNV; CDR2 reads YYDKDF (reference sequence). The V end lost 3 bases, the J end lost 0 bases, and 12 bases lay between the germline ends. The CDR3 sequence is 16 residues long. Findings and limits, study-wide: Within the response measured ex vivo, HLA-C-restricted CMV-specific TCR beta clonotypes were dominant.

A note on this clonotype: What it binds is not known.

MiXCR was run by TCRdb on the reads, yielding one entry per CDR3 protein. The profile covers roughly 800,000 distinct CDR3 sequences, with 25% to 30% appearing a single time and 10% to 15% taken by the ten largest. Sample: cultured CD8+ T cells from PBMCs, taken from culture after CMV antigen stimulation. The rearrangement joins TRBV15 to TRBJ2-1; D might be TRBD1 or TRBD2, each matching 5 bases. This clonotype originated in a human donor in good health (CMV status not recorded). Some clones in this sample may be carry-over from other donors' samples. The chain's CDR3 is CATSSLSGPSYNEQFF. CDR3 coding DNA: TGTGCCACCAGCAGCTTGTCGGGGCCCTCCTACAATGAGCAGTTCTTC.